The T cell receptor (beta chain) described here comes from a study of blood T cell repertoires in COVID-19. Study at large: Sources were T cells, B-cell-depleted T cells, or PBMCs; the material itself was cDNA or gDNA.

As originally analysed: Scientists estimated how many nucleated cells there were by amplifying reference gene primers. Sequencing used immunoSEQ multiplex PCR; TCRdb keeps in-frame clones, though not all of them. The DNA gave D and trimming, while V, J and clone size come from that table. The table includes roughly 100,000 clones, approximately 84% detected once. The CDR3 runs 13 residues. In germline, CDR1 is ENHRY, CDR2 SYGVKD. V lost 1 base and J 6 bases, leaving 9 bases between the germline ends. This clonotype was sampled from a middle-aged man with active or convalescent COVID-19. The chain has TRBV10-3 and TRBJ1-2; possibly TRBD1 for D (6 bases). The sample was peripheral blood. The CDR3 DNA reads as TGTGCCATCAGTGAGTTAGGGGGGGATGGCTACACCTTC. Amino acids: CAISELGGDGYTF.